Detailed here is one T cell receptor beta chain. What it binds is unknown. 5'-RACE, quantitative and with molecular barcodes, yielded the TCR beta libraries. TCRdb recomputed calls from the 5' RACE reads with MiXCR, one row per CDR3 protein. The data contain hundreds of thousands of distinct CDR3 sequences, about 26% of them seen just once; the ten biggest clones take up 6.6%. This CDR3 is built from 16 residues. V was clipped by 4 bases and J by 5 bases; unmatched bases: 7. Germline CDR1 and CDR2: MGHRA and YSYEKL. This specimen comes from a study of CD8 T cells in ankylosing spondylitis. General study points: Several highly homologous variants made up a TCR beta motif that seemed to typify ankylosing spondylitis blood. A CD8+ phenotype characterized the disease-linked clones, which were relatively rare in peripheral blood. Disease-linked clones reportedly showed significant enrichment in matched ankylosing spondylitis synovial fluid.

This sequence joins TRBV4-1 and TRBJ2-7; 14 bases are shared with TRBD2. The sequencing input was blood, either unsorted or a sorted T cell fraction (not recorded which). This clonotype was sampled from a male donor with ankylosing spondylitis or in good health (not recorded which). CDR3 loop: CASSLGTSGSVDEQYF. CDR3 nucleotide sequence: TGCGCCAGCAGCCTTGGGACTAGCGGGAGCGTTGACGAGCAGTACTTC.